These T cell receptor beta chains were read from a single sample in a study of T cell repertoires in aging, cancer and after chemotherapy. From the multiplex PCR reads, TCRdb called clonotypes with MiXCR, one entry per CDR3 protein. The sample records 7,000 to 10,000 distinct CDR3 sequences, less than 70% being singletons. Specimen: blood. Receptors originate from a human donor with a solid tumor. The CDR3 runs from the conserved cysteine through the conserved F or W. Fields, in order: D gene, J gene, clone size, V gene, CDR3 protein, CDR3 DNA. D genes are given only for firm matches. Expanded clones get a size class; other rows say once, few or many, or leave the size out.

D: .
J: TRBJ1-4
size: .
V: TRBV19
CDR3: CASSGRNEKLFF
DNA: TGTGCCAGTAGCGGTCGGAATGAAAAACTGTTTTTT

D: .
J: TRBJ1-2
size: .
V: TRBV12-3/TRBV12-4
CDR3: CASRDFPTNYGYTF
DNA: TGTGCCAGCAGGGACTTCCCCACTAACTATGGCTACACCTTC

D: .
J: TRBJ1-1
size: .
V: TRBV29-1
CDR3: CSVPAGITEAFF
DNA: TGCAGCGTCCCGGCGGGGATCACTGAAGCTTTCTTT

D: .
J: TRBJ1-2
size: few
V: TRBV5-6
CDR3: CASSVQGGYTF
DNA: TGTGCCAGCAGCGTCCAGGGGGGCTACACCTTC

D: TRBD2
J: TRBJ2-1
size: .
V: TRBV7-2
CDR3: CASSRSGTSGIYNEQFF
DNA: TGTGCCAGCAGCCGAAGTGGGACTAGCGGGATTTACAATGAGCAGTTCTTC

D: .
J: TRBJ1-2
size: .
V: TRBV15
CDR3: CATSRDLTGSPDGYTF
DNA: TGTGCCACCAGCAGAGATCTAACGGGGTCGCCGGATGGCTACACCTTC

D: .
J: TRBJ2-7
size: few
V: TRBV5-1
CDR3: CASSSGHGPLKQQYF
DNA: TGCGCCAGCAGCTCGGGGCACGGACCGCTCAAGCAGCAGTACTTC

D: TRBD1
J: TRBJ1-6
size: .
V: TRBV6-5
CDR3: CASSYARDSRSPLHF
DNA: TGTGCCAGCAGTTACGCTAGGGACAGCCGGTCACCCCTCCACTTT

D: .
J: TRBJ2-7
size: .
V: TRBV5-6
CDR3: CASSLELRRAPTYEQYF
DNA: TGTGCCAGCAGCTTGGAGTTGCGCAGGGCGCCCACCTACGAGCAGTACTTC

D: TRBD2
J: TRBJ2-1
size: .
V: TRBV6-4
CDR3: CASSPLAEEHEQFF
DNA: TGTGCCAGCAGCCCACTAGCGGAGGAACATGAGCAGTTCTTC

D: .
J: TRBJ1-2
size: .
V: TRBV4-2
CDR3: CASSPKSSGYGYTF
DNA: TGTGCCAGCAGCCCGAAAAGTAGTGGCTATGGCTACACCTTC

D: .
J: TRBJ2-7
size: few
V: TRBV11-1
CDR3: CASSLAGELGEQYF
DNA: TGTGCCAGCAGCTTAGCTGGGGAATTAGGCGAGCAGTACTTC

D: TRBD2
J: TRBJ2-3
size: .
V: TRBV5-6
CDR3: CASSLAALAGVDTQYF
DNA: TGTGCCAGCAGCTTAGCAGCGCTAGCGGGAGTAGATACGCAGTATTTT

D: .
J: TRBJ1-5
size: .
V: TRBV4-3
CDR3: CASSQEVRGLGNQPQHF
DNA: TGTGCCAGCAGCCAAGAGGTGCGGGGGCTAGGCAATCAGCCCCAGCATTTT

D: .
J: TRBJ2-2
size: .
V: TRBV7-2
CDR3: CASSLNGDANTGELFF
DNA: TGTGCCAGCAGCTTGAACGGGGACGCGAACACCGGGGAGCTGTTTTTT

D: .
J: TRBJ2-7
size: .
V: TRBV6-2/TRBV6-3
CDR3: CASSYGTLEQYF
DNA: TGTGCCAGCAGTTACGGGACCCTGGAGCAGTACTTC